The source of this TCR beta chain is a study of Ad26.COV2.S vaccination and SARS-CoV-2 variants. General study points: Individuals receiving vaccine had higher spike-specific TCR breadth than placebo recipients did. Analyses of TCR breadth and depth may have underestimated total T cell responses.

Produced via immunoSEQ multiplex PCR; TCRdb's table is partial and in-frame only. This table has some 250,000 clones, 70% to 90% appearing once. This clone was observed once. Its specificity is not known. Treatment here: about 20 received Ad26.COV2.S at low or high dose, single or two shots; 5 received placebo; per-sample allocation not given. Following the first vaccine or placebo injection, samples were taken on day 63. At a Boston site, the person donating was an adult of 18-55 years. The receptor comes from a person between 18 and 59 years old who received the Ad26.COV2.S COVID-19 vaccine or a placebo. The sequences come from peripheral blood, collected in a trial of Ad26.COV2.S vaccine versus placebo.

CDR3 DNA sequence: TGTGCCACTAGGCCCCCCAAAGGGGGAGTTTTGGGCTACACCTTC. Translated, it gives CATRPPKGGVLGYTF. The chain employs TRBV28 and TRBJ1-2; D possibly corresponds to TRBD1 (6 bases). The CDR3 has 15 residues. V lost 10 bases, J lost 8 bases, and 26 bases lay in between. CDR1 and CDR2 (germline): MDHEN, SYDVKM.